These 20 T cell receptor beta chains were sequenced from one sample in a study of identical twins. One entry per CDR3 protein results from TCRdb running MiXCR on the 5' RACE reads. This sample carries 650,000 to 800,000 distinct CDR3 sequences, 8.6% of them seen once, and the ten largest clones take 0.85% to 1%. The sample also formed part of further work on yellow fever vaccine responses in identical twins.

The sample comprised PBMCs. The source is a woman under 30 in good health.

This clonotype showed up many times. The V gene is TRBV3-1, the J gene TRBJ1-6, with 7 bases aligning to TRBD1. The CDR3 has 14 residues. After removal of 2 bases from V and 10 bases from J, the junction contained 5 bases not matched to a gene. Germline CDR1 LGHDT, CDR2 YNNKEL (reference sequence). Written as DNA, the CDR3 is TGTGCCAGCAGCCAACGACAGGGAAGATCACCCCTCCACTTT. Its translation: CASSQRQGRSPLHF.

The table lists this clonotype with many counts. The J gene is TRBJ2-1, the V gene TRBV10-3, with D unresolved. The V gene's germline CDR1 is ENHRY and CDR2 SYGVKD. Trimming shortened V by 3 bases and J by 9 bases, and 18 bases separated the two germline ends. CDR3 length equals 15 residues. CDR3 DNA sequence: TGTGCCATCAGTGACGGCAGGACCGGTTCTAGTGAGCAGTTCTTC. Residues: CAISDGRTGSSEQFF.

The chain carries TRBV20-1 and TRBJ2-1, with a tentative D call TRBD2 (6 bases). Germline values: CDR1 DFQATT, CDR2 SNEGSKA (reference sequence). V was clipped by 0 bases and J by 0 bases, with 15 bases between them. The CDR3 consists of 17 residues. The CDR3 nucleotides are TGCAGTGCTAGAGATTGGGGACGGGGGAGCTCCTACAATGAGCAGTTCTTC. Encoded protein: CSARDWGRGSSYNEQFF.

For this clonotype: At one boundary the junction diverges from the germline segment, which might be a read error. The chain combines TRBV7-7 with TRBJ2-7; 9 nucleotides line up with TRBD2. The CDR3 extends over 17 amino acids. In germline, CDR1 is SSHAT, CDR2 FNYEAQ (reference sequence). The CDR3 loop is CASSTRGTSTSSYEQYF. CDR3 coding DNA: TGTGCTAGCAGCACACGGGGGACTAGCACGAGCTCCTACGAGCAGTACTTC.

In this sample, this clonotype turned up a few times. The chain joins TRBV7-2 to TRBJ2-5, with 8 bases that match TRBD1. CDR1 SGHTA and CDR2 FQGNSA come from the germline V gene. V gave up 1 base and J gave up 3 bases; unmatched junction bases: 7. This CDR3 has 16 amino acids. The CDR3 protein is CASSLEYRGNEETQYF. The CDR3 region has the DNA TGTGCCAGCAGCTTAGAGTACAGGGGGAACGAAGAGACCCAGTACTTC.

The chain employs TRBV4-2 and TRBJ2-1, with 10 bases matching TRBD2. V shed 0 bases and J 9 bases; nucleotides not matched to a gene: 11. This CDR3 has 17 residues. Per the germline V gene, CDR1 is LGHNA and CDR2 is YNFKEQ. The CDR3 here is CASSQDIWSGGAGEQFF. CDR3 coding DNA: TGTGCCAGCAGCCAAGATATCTGGAGCGGGGGGGCCGGTGAGCAGTTCTTC.

The rearrangement joins TRBV20-1 to TRBJ2-7; 10 bases are shared with TRBD2. Germline V gene data show CDR1 as DFQATT and CDR2 as SNEGSKA (reference sequence). CDR3 length equals 14 residues. V lost 2 bases to trimming and J lost 4 bases; unmatched junction nucleotides: 5. The CDR3: CSARPTSGVYEQYF. DNA for the CDR3: TGCAGTGCTAGACCCACTAGCGGGGTATACGAGCAGTACTTC.

This clonotype was seen a few times. The chain recombines TRBV7-3 with TRBJ2-5; D unclear. V was trimmed by 3 bases and J by 4 bases, leaving 9 bases between them. The CDR3 loop spans 13 amino acids. Germline V gene data show CDR1 as SGHTA and CDR2 as FQGTGA. The CDR3 here is CASSFNPGETQYF. CDR3 DNA sequence: TGTGCCAGCAGCTTCAACCCCGGAGAGACCCAGTACTTC.

This clonotype turned up a few times. This chain uses TRBV7-9 with TRBJ1-2; 12 positions match TRBD1. The germline V gene encodes CDR1 SEHNR and CDR2 FQNEAQ (reference sequence). This CDR3 is 16 amino acids long. V trimming: 5 bases; J trimming: 6 bases; junction bases outside the gene matches: 10. This CDR3 is CASSPWDRGLRDGYTF. Written as DNA, the CDR3 is TGTGCCAGCAGCCCTTGGGACAGGGGGCTTCGAGATGGCTACACCTTC.

This clonotype was detected a few times. The chain recombines TRBV7-2 with TRBJ2-7, with TRBD2 identical over 8 bases. The CDR3 length is 15 residues. V was clipped by 2 bases and J by 2 bases; unmatched bases: 5. Germline V gene sequence: CDR1 SGHTA, CDR2 FQGNSA. The CDR3 protein is CASSLMGLGTYEQYF. The CDR3 DNA follows: TGTGCCAGCAGCTTAATGGGACTAGGAACCTACGAGCAGTACTTC.

There are many counts of this clonotype. The chain joins TRBV12-3 or TRBV12-4 to TRBJ2-1; 9 nucleotides agree with TRBD1. J was trimmed by 10 bases and V by 6 bases; bases with no gene match: 13. This CDR3 is 15 amino acids long. In DNA, the CDR3 is TGTGCCAGCAGCCTGGCCCGGGGACAGGGCACCGAGCAGTTCTTC. Translation gives CASSLARGQGTEQFF.

V usage is TRBV27 and J usage is TRBJ1-2, with a possible D match to TRBD1 (6 bases). This CDR3 has 14 amino acids. V was clipped by 5 bases and J by 4 bases, with 14 bases between them. Per germline, CDR1 MNHEY and CDR2 SMNVEV (reference sequence). The CDR3 nucleotides read TGTGCCAGCAGTCCCAGGACAGACCTCTATGGCTACACCTTC. It specifies CASSPRTDLYGYTF.

V and J are TRBV2 and TRBJ2-7; 8 bases fit TRBD2. This CDR3 spans 14 amino acids. Germline V gene lookup returns CDR1 SNHLY and CDR2 FYNNEI. With 0 bases clipped from V and 4 bases from J, the junction kept 2 bases outside the gene matches. CDR3 DNA sequence: TGTGCCAGCAGTGAAGCCAGCGGGGGATACGAGCAGTACTTC. Encoded protein: CASSEASGGYEQYF.

This clonotype occurred a few times. The genes are TRBV20-1 and TRBJ2-3, with D tentatively TRBD1 or TRBD2 (5 bases each). CDR3 length: 14 residues. Trimming stripped 3 bases from V and 4 bases from J, with 14 bases between. The germline V gene has CDR1 DFQATT and CDR2 SNEGSKA (reference sequence). The CDR3 sequence: CSASGAGRADTQYF. CDR3 nucleotides: TGCAGTGCTAGTGGGGCAGGGAGAGCAGATACGCAGTATTTT.

This clonotype was seen a handful of times. The chain joins TRBV6-5 to TRBJ2-7; tentatively, D is TRBD2 (6 bases). V was clipped by 5 bases and J by 5 bases, with 25 bases between them. The CDR3 length is 17 residues. Germline CDR1 MNHEY, CDR2 SVGAGI. CDR3 sequence (DNA): TGTGCCAGCAGTATACCCAGCTACGAGACTAGTTTCCACGAGCAGTACTTC. It is translated as CASSIPSYETSFHEQYF.

This clonotype was picked up many times. This rearrangement joins TRBV10-2 to TRBJ2-3, with TRBD2 identical over 14 bases. With 10 bases clipped from V and 5 bases from J, the junction kept 5 bases outside the gene matches. Germline CDR1 is WSHSY and CDR2 is SAAADI. This CDR3 region has 14 residues. In DNA form, the CDR3 reads TGCGCCACCGGACTAGCGGGAGGACAAGATACGCAGTATTTT. Translating gives CATGLAGGQDTQYF.

The CDR3 region has the DNA TGTGCCAGCAGTCCTACCGGGACAATCACAGATACGCAGTATTTT. This sequence encodes CASSPTGTITDTQYF. This chain joins TRBV6-1 and TRBJ2-3; perhaps TRBD1 as D (6 bases). The V gene lost 5 bases and the J gene lost 2 bases, with 14 bases spanning the gap. CDR3 length: 15 amino acids. Germline CDR1 and CDR2: MNHNS and SASEGT.

This clonotype was recorded at least ten times. The DNA of the CDR3 is TGTGCCAGCACCTCGCGGGCGGACTATGGCTACACCTTC. It specifies CASTSRADYGYTF. The V call is TRBV12-3 or TRBV12-4, the J call TRBJ1-2; D is unclear. Trimming removed 7 bases from V and 3 bases from J, with 12 bases in between. CDR3 length: 13 residues.

This clonotype occurred a few times. The CDR3 loop reads CASSFFRQGSSGANVLTF. CDR3 bases: TGTGCCAGCAGTTTCTTTCGACAGGGGAGTTCTGGGGCCAACGTCCTGACTTTC. The chain employs TRBV6-2 or TRBV6-3 and TRBJ2-6, with 8 bases that match TRBD1. CDR3 length equals 18 residues. CDR1 and CDR2 from the germline V gene are MNHEY and SVGEGT. Trimming removed 4 bases from V and 1 base from J; junction bases left unmatched: 9.

This clonotype was counted a few times. This sequence joins TRBV5-1 and TRBJ1-1; D perhaps matches TRBD1 (5 bases). Germline CDR1 reads SGHRS; CDR2 reads YFSETQ. This CDR3 comprises 14 residues. Trimming stripped 3 bases from V and 7 bases from J, with 16 bases between. Here the CDR3 DNA reads TGCGCCAGCAGCTCCACCCAAGGGGACCTTGAAGCTTTCTTT. The encoded protein is CASSSTQGDLEAFF.